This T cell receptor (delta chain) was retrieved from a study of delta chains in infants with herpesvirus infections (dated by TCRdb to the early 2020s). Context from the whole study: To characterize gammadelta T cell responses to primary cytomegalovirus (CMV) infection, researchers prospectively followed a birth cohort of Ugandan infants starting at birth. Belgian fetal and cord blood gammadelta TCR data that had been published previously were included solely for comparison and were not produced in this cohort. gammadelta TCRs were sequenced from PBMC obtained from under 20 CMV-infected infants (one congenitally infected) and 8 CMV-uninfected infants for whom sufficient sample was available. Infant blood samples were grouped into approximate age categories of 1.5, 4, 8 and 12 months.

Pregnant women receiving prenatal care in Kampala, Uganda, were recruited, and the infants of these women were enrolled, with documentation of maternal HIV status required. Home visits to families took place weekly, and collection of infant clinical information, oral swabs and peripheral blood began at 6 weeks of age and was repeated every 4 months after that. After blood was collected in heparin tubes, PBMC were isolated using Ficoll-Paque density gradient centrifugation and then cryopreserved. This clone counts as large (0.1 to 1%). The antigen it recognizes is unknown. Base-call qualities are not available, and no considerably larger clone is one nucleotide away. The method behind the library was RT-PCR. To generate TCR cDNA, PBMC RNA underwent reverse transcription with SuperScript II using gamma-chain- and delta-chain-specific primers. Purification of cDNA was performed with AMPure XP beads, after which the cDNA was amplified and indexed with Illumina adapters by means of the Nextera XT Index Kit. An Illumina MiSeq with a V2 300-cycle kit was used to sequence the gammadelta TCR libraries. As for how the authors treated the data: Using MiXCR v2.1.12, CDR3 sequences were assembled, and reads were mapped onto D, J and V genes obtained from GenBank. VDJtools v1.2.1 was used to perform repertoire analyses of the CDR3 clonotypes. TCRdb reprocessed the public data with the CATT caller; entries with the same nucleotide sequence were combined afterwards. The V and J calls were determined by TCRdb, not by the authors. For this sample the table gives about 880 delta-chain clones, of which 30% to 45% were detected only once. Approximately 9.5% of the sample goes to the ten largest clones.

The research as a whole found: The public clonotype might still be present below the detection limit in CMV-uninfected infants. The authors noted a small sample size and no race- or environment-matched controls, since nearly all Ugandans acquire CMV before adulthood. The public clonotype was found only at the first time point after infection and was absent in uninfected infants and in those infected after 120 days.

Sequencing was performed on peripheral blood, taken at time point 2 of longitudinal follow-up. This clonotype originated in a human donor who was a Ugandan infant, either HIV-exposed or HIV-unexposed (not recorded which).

The sequence in DNA is TGTGCCTGTGACACCGTACTGGGGGATGCTTTGACAGCACAACTCTTCTTT. This encodes CACDTVLGDALTAQLFF. The chain is assembled from TRDV2 and TRDJ2, with 10 middle bases fitting TRDD3. The CDR3 holds 17 amino acids from the cysteine to the phenylalanine. Only CDR3 DNA is held: 51 bases, read in frame from base 1. CDR1 and CDR2 (GEAIGNYY, EKD) derive from the germline V gene. Trimming removed 0 bases from V and 0 bases from J; the gene matches leave 3 bases unexplained.